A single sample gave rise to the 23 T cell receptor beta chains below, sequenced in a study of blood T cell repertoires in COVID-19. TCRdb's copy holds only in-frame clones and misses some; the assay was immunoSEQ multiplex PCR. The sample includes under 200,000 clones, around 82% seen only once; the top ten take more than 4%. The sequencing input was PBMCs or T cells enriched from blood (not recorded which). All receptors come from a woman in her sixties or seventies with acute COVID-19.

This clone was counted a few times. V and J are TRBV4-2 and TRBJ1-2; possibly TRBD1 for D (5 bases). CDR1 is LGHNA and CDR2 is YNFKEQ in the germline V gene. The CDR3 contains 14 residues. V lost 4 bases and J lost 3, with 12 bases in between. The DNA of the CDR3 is TGTGCCAGCAGCCTCACCGACAGTGACTATGGCTACACCTTC. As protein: CASSLTDSDYGYTF.

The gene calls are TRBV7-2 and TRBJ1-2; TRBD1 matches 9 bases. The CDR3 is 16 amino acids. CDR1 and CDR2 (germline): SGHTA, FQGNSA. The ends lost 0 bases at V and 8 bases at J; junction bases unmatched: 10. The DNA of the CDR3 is TGTGCCAGCAGCTTAGCGCCGGGACAGGGAGGTGGGGGCTACACCTTC. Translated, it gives CASSLAPGQGGGGYTF.

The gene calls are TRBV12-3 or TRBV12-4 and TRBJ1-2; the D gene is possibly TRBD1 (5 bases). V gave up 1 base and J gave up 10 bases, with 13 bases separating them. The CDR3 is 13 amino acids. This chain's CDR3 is CASSLGPGRDYTF. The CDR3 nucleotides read TGTGCCAGCAGTTTAGGGCCAGGGCGAGACTACACCTTC.

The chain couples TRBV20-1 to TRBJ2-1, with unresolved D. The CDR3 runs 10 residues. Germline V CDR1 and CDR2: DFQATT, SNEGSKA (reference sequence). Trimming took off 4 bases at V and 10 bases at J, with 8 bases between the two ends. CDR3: CSANRWEQFF. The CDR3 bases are TGCAGTGCTAATCGGTGGGAGCAGTTCTTC.

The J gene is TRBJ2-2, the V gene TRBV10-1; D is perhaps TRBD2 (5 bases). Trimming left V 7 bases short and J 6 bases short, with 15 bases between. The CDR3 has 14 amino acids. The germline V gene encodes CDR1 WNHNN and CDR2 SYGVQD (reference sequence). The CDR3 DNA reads TGCGCCAGCAACCCGGTGAGGGATTCCGGGGAGCTGTTTTTT. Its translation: CASNPVRDSGELFF.

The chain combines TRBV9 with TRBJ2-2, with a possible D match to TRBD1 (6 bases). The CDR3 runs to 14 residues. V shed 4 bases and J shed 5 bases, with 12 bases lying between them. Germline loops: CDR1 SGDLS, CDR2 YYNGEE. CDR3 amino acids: CASSSTGRTGELFF. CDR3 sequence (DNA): TGTGCCAGCAGCTCCACAGGGAGAACCGGGGAGCTGTTTTTT. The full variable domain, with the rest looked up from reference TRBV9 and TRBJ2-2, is DSGVTQTPKHLITATGQRVTLRCSPRSGDLSVYWYQQSLDQGLQFLIQYYNGEERAKGNILERFSAQQFPDLHSELNLSSLELGDSALYFCASSSTGRTGELFFGEGSRLTVL.

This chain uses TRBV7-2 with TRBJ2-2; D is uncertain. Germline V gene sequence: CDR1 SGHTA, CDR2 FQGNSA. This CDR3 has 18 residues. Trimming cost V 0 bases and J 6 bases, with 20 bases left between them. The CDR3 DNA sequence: TGTGCCAGCAGCTTAGCGTTAGCAGCGACTGGGTCTGCCGGGGAGCTGTTTTTT. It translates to CASSLALAATGSAGELFF.

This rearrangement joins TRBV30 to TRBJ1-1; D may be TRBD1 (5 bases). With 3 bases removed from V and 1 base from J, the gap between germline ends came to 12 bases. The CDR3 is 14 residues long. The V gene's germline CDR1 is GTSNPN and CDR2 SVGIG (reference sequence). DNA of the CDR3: TGTGCCTGGAGCGCTGGGGGGGGGAACACTGAAGCTTTCTTT. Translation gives CAWSAGGGNTEAFF.

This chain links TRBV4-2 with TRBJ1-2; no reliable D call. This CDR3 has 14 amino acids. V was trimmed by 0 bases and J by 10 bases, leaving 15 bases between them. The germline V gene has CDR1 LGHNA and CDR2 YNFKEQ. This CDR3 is CASSQEGLRVVYTF. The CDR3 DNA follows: TGTGCCAGCAGCCAAGAAGGTTTACGGGTTGTCTACACCTTC.

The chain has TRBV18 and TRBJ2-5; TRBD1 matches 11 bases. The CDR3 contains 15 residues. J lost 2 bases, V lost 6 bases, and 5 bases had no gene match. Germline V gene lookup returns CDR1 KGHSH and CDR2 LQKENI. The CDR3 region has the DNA TGTGCCAGCTCCTGGGGACAGGGGGTACAAGAGACCCAGTACTTC. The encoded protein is CASSWGQGVQETQYF.

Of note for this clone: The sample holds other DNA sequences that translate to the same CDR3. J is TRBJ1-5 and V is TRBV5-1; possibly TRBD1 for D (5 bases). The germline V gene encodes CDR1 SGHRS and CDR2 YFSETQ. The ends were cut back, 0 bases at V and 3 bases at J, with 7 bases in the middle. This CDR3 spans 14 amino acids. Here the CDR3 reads CASSLGQSNQPQHF. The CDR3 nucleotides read TGCGCCAGCAGCTTGGGACAGTCCAATCAGCCCCAGCATTTT. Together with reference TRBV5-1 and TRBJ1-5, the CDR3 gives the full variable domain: KAGVTQTPRYLIKTRGQQVTLSCSPISGHRSVSWYQQTPGQGLQFLFEYFSETQRNKGNFPGRFSGRQFSNSRSEMNVSTLELGDSALYLCASSLGQSNQPQHFGDGTRLSIL.

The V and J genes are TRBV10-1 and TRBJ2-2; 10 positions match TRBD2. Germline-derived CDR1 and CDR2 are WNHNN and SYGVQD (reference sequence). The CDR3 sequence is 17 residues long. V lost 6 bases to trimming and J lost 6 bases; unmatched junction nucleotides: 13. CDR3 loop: CASSFTSGARGAGELFF. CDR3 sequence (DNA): TGCGCCAGCAGCTTTACTAGCGGGGCCCGAGGGGCCGGGGAGCTGTTTTTT.

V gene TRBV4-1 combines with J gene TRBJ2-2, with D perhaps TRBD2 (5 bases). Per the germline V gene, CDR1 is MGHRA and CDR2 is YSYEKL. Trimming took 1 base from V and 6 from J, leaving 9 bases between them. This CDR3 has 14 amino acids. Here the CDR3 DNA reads TGCGCCAGCAGCCAAGTGGCTAGCCCCGGGGAGCTGTTTTTT. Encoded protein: CASSQVASPGELFF.

The CDR3, as DNA: TGTGCCAGCAGCTTGGCAGGGGCGGTCGAGCAGTACTTC. Translation: CASSLAGAVEQYF. The chain joins TRBV5-6 to TRBJ2-7; a weak D match, TRBD1 (6 bases). V was cut by 0 bases and J by 6 bases, with 10 bases left in between. The CDR3 is made up of 13 amino acids. Looked up from germline, CDR1 is SGHDT and CDR2 is YYEEEE.

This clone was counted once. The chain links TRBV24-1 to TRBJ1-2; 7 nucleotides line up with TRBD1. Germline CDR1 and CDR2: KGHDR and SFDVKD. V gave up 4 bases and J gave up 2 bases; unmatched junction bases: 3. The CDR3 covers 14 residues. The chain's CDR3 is CATSDQDRNYGYTF. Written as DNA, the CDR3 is TGTGCCACCAGTGACCAGGACAGGAACTATGGCTACACCTTC.

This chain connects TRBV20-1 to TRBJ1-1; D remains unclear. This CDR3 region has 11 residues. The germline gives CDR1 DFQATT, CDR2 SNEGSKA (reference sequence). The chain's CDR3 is CTEMVGNQAFF. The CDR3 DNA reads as TGCACCGAAATGGTGGGCAACCAAGCTTTCTTT.

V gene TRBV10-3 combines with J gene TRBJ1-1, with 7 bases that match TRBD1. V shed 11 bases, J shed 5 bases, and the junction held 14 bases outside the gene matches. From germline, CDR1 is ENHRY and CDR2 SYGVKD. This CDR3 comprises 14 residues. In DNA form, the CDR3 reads TGTGCCGCCCAAGCAGGGGGATCGAGGACTGAAGCTTTCTTT. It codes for CAAQAGGSRTEAFF.

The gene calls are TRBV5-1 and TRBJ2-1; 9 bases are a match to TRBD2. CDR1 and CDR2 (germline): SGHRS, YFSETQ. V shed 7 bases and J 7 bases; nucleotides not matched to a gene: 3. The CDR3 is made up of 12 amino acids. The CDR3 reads CASGTSMNEQFF. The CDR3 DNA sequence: TGCGCCAGCGGGACTAGCATGAATGAGCAGTTCTTC.

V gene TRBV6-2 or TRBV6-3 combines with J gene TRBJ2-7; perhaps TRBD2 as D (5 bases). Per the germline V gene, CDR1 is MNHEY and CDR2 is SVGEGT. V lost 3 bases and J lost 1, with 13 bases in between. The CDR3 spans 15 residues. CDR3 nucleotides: TGTGCCAGCAGTTATGAACTAGTGGTTTCCTACGAGCAGTACTTC. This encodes CASSYELVVSYEQYF.

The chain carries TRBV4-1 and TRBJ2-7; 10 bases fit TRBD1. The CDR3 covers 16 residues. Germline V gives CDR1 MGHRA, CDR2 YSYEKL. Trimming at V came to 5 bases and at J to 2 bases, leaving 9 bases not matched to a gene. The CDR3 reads CASSAPGQGRAYEQYF. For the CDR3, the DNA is TGCGCCAGCAGCGCCCCGGGACAGGGGCGAGCCTACGAGCAGTACTTC.

The CDR3 sequence is CASSSRDRVYEQYF. DNA of the CDR3: TGTGCCAGCAGCTCCCGGGACAGGGTCTACGAGCAGTACTTC. The V call is TRBV7-9, the J call TRBJ2-7; 9 bases match TRBD1. The CDR3 consists of 14 residues. The V and J ends lost 4 bases and 3 bases, in that order; junction bases with no gene match: 4. Germline V gives CDR1 SEHNR, CDR2 FQNEAQ (reference sequence).

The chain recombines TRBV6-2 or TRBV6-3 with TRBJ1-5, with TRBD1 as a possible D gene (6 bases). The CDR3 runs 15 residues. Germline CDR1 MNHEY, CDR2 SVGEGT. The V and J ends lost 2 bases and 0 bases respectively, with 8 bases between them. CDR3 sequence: CASSYTGNSNQPQHF. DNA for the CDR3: TGTGCCAGCAGTTACACAGGGAATAGCAATCAGCCCCAGCATTTT.

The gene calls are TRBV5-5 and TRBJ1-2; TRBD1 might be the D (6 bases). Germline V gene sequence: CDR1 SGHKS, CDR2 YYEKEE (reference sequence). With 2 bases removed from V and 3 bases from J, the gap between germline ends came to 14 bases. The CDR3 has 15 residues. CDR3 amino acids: CASSLYRDTYYGYTF. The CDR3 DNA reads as TGTGCCAGCAGCTTATACCGGGACACATACTATGGCTACACCTTC.